Detailed here is one TCR beta chain. Assay used: immunoSEQ multiplex PCR; TCRdb lists only in-frame clones, some missing. The sample includes about 100,000 clones, about four fifths of them seen just once. The entry originates in a study of blood T cell repertoires in COVID-19. The V end lost 4 bases, the J end lost 7 bases, and 12 bases lay between the germline ends. This CDR3 has 13 amino acids. Germline CDR1 and CDR2: SGHNT and YYREEE (reference sequence). The specimen sequenced was peripheral blood. The genes are TRBV5-4 and TRBJ1-3; D is perhaps TRBD1 (5 bases). The TCR originated in a man aged 65-85 years with active or convalescent COVID-19. The CDR3 DNA reads TGTGCCAGCAGCCCCGCGGGGCGGAACACCATATATTTT. It codes for CASSPAGRNTIYF.